What follows are 14 T cell receptor beta chains derived from one specimen sequenced in a study of cytomegalovirus exposure and HLA in healthy donors. PCR used 60 Vbeta primers and 13 Jbeta primers. Generated by immunoSEQ multiplex PCR, the TCRdb table keeps only in-frame clones and is missing some. Of about 190,000 clones listed, 60% to 85% are singletons. Material: PBMCs. These receptor sequences come from a woman under 30 in good health and CMV-seronegative.

The chain joins TRBV27 to TRBJ2-1, with D unclear. V lost 6 bases and J 2 bases, leaving 8 bases between the germline ends. This CDR3 is built from 13 residues. CDR1 is MNHEY and CDR2 is SMNVEV in the germline V gene (reference sequence). The chain's CDR3 is CASSSGAYNEQFF. The CDR3 bases are TGTGCCAGCAGCTCTGGAGCCTACAATGAGCAGTTCTTC.

The chain employs TRBV7-9 and TRBJ2-7; 13 bases agree with TRBD2. The CDR3 extends over 17 amino acids. Per the germline V gene, CDR1 is SEHNR and CDR2 is FQNEAQ (reference sequence). With 5 bases clipped from V and 4 bases from J, the junction kept 11 bases outside the gene matches. The CDR3 reads CASSLGGLAGLRYEQYF. The CDR3 nucleotides are TGTGCCAGCAGCCTTGGGGGACTAGCGGGACTAAGGTACGAGCAGTACTTC.

This chain uses TRBV5-8 with TRBJ1-1; D not resolved. CDR1 and CDR2 (germline): SGHTS, YDEGEE. CDR3 length: 15 amino acids. V lost 0 bases and J 5 bases, leaving 14 bases between the germline ends. CDR3 sequence reads: CASSLGGVPGTEAFF. CDR3 nucleotides: TGTGCCAGCAGCTTGGGTGGGGTACCGGGGACTGAAGCTTTCTTT.

V and J are TRBV5-1 and TRBJ2-2, with D possibly being TRBD1 (5 bases). This CDR3 region has 13 residues. The V and J ends lost 8 bases and 3 bases respectively, with 11 bases between them. Germline CDR1 and CDR2: SGHRS and YFSETQ. The CDR3 loop reads CASNQGYTGELFF. The CDR3 nucleotides are TGCGCCAGTAACCAGGGTTACACCGGGGAGCTGTTTTTT.

The genes are TRBV6-5 and TRBJ1-1, with TRBD1 matching 9 bases. From germline, CDR1 is MNHEY and CDR2 SVGAGI. The junction had 5 bases not matched to a gene; V was cut back by 6 bases and J by 0 bases. The CDR3 is 15 residues long. As DNA, the CDR3 is TGTGCCAGCAGCCCACAGGGGGCACTGAACACTGAAGCTTTCTTT. Translation gives CASSPQGALNTEAFF.

This clone was observed once. The chain is built from TRBV6-8 and TRBJ2-7; 8 bases are shared with TRBD2. The CDR3 runs to 19 residues. V was pared by 2 bases and J by 7 bases, with 22 bases of the junction left unmatched. Germline V gene data show CDR1 as MNHGY and CDR2 as SAAAGT. The CDR3 loop reads CASSYLPALAGKPCREQYF. CDR3 DNA sequence: TGTGCCAGCAGTTACCTTCCCGCTCTAGCGGGTAAGCCTTGTCGGGAGCAGTACTTC.

The CDR3 DNA follows: TGTGCCAGCAGTTTAGGAAACAGGGACTATGGCTACACCTTC. It specifies CASSLGNRDYGYTF. The gene calls are TRBV6-5 and TRBJ1-2; D might be TRBD1 (6 bases). The CDR3 loop spans 14 amino acids. V lost 4 bases to trimming and J lost 3 bases, with 12 bases between them. Germline CDR1 is MNHEY and CDR2 is SVGAGI.

This chain connects TRBV18 to TRBJ2-2, with 10 positions matching TRBD1. Germline CDR1 KGHSH, CDR2 LQKENI. V dropped 3 bases and J dropped 2; count of bases not matched to a gene: 3. This CDR3 comprises 16 residues. This chain's CDR3 is CASSPRTGGNTGELFF. The CDR3 DNA sequence: TGTGCCAGCTCACCTAGGACAGGGGGAAACACCGGGGAGCTGTTTTTT.

Here the CDR3 DNA reads TGCAGCGCAGTAGAGTCGGGGGACTATGGCTACACCTTC. It codes for CSAVESGDYGYTF. The chain couples TRBV29-1 to TRBJ1-2, with D possibly TRBD1 on 5 matching bases. CDR1 and CDR2 from the germline V gene are SQVTM and ANQGSEA. Trimming pared 7 bases from V and 3 bases from J, leaving 15 bases between. The CDR3 extends over 13 amino acids.

The chain carries TRBV5-6 and TRBJ2-1, with D hard to call. Germline assignment: CDR1 SGHDT and CDR2 YYEEEE. CDR3 length equals 13 residues. With 0 bases removed from V and 4 bases from J, the gap between germline ends came to 5 bases. CDR3 in amino acids: CASSLERYNEQFF. For the CDR3, the DNA is TGTGCCAGCAGCTTGGAGAGATACAATGAGCAGTTCTTC.

This chain uses TRBV13 with TRBJ2-3, with TRBD1 matching over 12 bases. CDR1 and CDR2 from the germline V gene are PRHDT and FYEKMQ (reference sequence). J gave up 6 bases and V 5 bases, and 9 bases lay outside the gene matches. This CDR3 region has 16 residues. CDR3 sequence reads: CASSLTGTGGWDTQYF. The CDR3 DNA follows: TGTGCCAGCAGCCTCACCGGGACAGGGGGCTGGGATACGCAGTATTTT.

The CDR3 DNA reads as TGTGCCAGCAGCCCCGCGCTAGCGGCCTCCTACGAGCAGTACTTC. It translates to CASSPALAASYEQYF. The gene calls are TRBV27 and TRBJ2-7, with 7 bases identical to TRBD2. This CDR3 comprises 15 residues. CDR1 and CDR2 from the germline V gene are MNHEY and SMNVEV (reference sequence). The trim removed 6 bases at V and 0 bases at J, leaving 8 bases unmatched.

The genes are TRBV28 and TRBJ1-4; 8 positions match TRBD1. The CDR3 runs to 16 residues. V lost 2 bases, J lost 8 bases, and 10 bases stayed unmatched. Germline loops: CDR1 MDHEN, CDR2 SYDVKM. CDR3 coding DNA: TGTGCCAGCAGTTTAGGAGGGGCAAACAGGGGGGAAAAACTGTTTTTT. Translation gives CASSLGGANRGEKLFF.

The genes are TRBV5-6 and TRBJ1-2; 7 bases align to TRBD1. This CDR3 is built from 14 residues. CDR1 SGHDT and CDR2 YYEEEE come from the germline V gene. Trimming cost V 3 bases and J 8 bases; bases outside gene matches: 10. CDR3 in amino acids: CASSYLDRDGGYTF. CDR3 bases: TGTGCCAGCAGCTACCTTGACAGGGACGGCGGCTACACCTTC.